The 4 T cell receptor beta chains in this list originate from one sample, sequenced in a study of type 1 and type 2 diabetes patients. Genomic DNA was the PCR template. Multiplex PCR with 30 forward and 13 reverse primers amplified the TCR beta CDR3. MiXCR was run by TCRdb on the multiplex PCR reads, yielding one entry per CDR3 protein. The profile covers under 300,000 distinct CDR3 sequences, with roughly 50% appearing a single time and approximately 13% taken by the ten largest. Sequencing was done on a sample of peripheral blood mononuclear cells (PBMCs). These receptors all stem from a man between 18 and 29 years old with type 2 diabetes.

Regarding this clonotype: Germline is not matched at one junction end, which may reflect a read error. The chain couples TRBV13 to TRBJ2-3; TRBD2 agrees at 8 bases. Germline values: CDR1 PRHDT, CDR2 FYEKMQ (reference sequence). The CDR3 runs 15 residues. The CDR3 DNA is TGTGCCAGCAGCGTAGCCCCAGCGGGGGATGATACACAGTATTTT. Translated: CASSVAPAGDDTQYF.

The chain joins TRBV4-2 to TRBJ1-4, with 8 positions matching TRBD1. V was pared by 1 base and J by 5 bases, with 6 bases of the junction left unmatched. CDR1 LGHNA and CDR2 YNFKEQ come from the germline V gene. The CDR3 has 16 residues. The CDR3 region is CASSQVGGQVNEKLFF. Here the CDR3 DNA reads TGTGCCAGCAGCCAAGTGGGGGGACAGGTCAATGAAAAACTGTTTTTT.

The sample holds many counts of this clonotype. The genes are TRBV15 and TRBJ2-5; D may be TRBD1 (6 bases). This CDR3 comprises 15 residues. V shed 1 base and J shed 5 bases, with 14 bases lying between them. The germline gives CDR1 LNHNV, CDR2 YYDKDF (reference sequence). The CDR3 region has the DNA TGTGCCACCAGCAGAGGCAGGGGTGTGGGGGAGACCCAGTACTTC. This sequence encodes CATSRGRGVGETQYF.

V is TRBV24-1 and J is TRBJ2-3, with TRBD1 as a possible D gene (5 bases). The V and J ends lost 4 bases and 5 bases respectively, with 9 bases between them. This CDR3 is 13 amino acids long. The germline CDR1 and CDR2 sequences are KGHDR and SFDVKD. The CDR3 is CATSESGLDTQYF. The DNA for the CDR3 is TGTGCCACCAGTGAATCAGGGTTAGATACGCAGTATTTT.